This T cell receptor beta chain was captured in a study of blood T cell repertoires in COVID-19. Study summary: Samples representing acute and convalescent COVID-19 were sourced from the United States, Italy and Spain. Sources were T cells, B-cell-depleted T cells, or PBMCs; the material itself was cDNA or gDNA.

The germline V gene encodes CDR1 MNHEY and CDR2 SVGAGI. The V gene end was trimmed by 5 bases and the J gene end by 4 bases; junction bases not matched to a gene: 8. The CDR3 totals 15 residues. Original methodology: Reference gene primer amplification yielded estimated nucleated cell counts. TCRdb keeps only in-frame clones here, not all; method: immunoSEQ multiplex PCR. The DNA gave D and trimming, while V, J and clone size come from that table. This sample has roughly 240,000 clones; roughly 88% occur once, and the top ten carry around 2.4%. Only a few counts were recorded for this clone. Sequencing was done on a sample of peripheral blood. This sequence joins TRBV6-5 and TRBJ1-1, with 9 positions matching TRBD1. The receptor comes from a man between 40 and 49 years old who had recovered from COVID-19. The CDR3: CASSTQTGGITEAFF. The CDR3 region has the DNA TGTGCCAGCAGTACCCAGACAGGGGGTATCACTGAAGCTTTCTTT.